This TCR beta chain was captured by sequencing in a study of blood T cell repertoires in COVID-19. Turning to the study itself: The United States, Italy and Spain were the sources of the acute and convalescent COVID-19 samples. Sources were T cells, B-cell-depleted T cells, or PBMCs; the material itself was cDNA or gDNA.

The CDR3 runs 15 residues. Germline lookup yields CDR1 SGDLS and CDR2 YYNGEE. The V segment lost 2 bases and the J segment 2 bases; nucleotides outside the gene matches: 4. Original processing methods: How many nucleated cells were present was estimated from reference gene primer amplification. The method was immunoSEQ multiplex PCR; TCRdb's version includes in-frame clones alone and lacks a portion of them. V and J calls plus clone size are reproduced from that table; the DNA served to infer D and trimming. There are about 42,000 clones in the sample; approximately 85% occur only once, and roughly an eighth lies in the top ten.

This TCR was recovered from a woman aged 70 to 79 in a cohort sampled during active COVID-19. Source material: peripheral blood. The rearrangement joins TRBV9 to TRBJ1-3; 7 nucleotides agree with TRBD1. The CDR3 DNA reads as TGTGCCAGCAGCGTTAGACAGGGCACTGGAAACACCATATATTTT. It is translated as CASSVRQGTGNTIYF. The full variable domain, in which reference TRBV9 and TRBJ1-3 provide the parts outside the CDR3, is DSGVTQTPKHLITATGQRVTLRCSPRSGDLSVYWYQQSLDQGLQFLIQYYNGEERAKGNILERFSAQQFPDLHSELNLSSLELGDSALYFCASSVRQGTGNTIYFGEGSWLTVV.